The sequence of this T cell receptor (beta chain) was determined in a study of cytomegalovirus exposure and HLA in healthy donors. Whole-study context: Of some 410 genotyped donors, roughly 81% grouped in the Caucasian-associated ancestry cluster.

Overall study findings and caveats: In an earlier analysis, most TCR beta V segments were productive about 90% or about 30% of the time. Cytomegalovirus association was listed for 150 to 200 TCR beta chains.

About this clone itself: The target antigen is unknown.

CDR3 size: 16 residues. Losses at the gene ends were 2 bases for V and 2 bases for J; bases not matched to a gene: 8. CDR1 is KGHSH and CDR2 is LQKENI in the germline V gene. PCR employed 60 Vbeta and 13 Jbeta primers. TCRdb keeps only in-frame clones here, not all; method: immunoSEQ multiplex PCR. Its table records about 170,000 clones. The chain uses TRBV18 and TRBJ2-7; 8 positions match TRBD1. This receptor was taken from a woman aged 18-29 years in good health and CMV-seropositive. The sample comprised PBMCs. CDR3 loop: CASSPYTGGNAYEQYF. CDR3 in DNA: TGTGCCAGCTCACCATATACAGGGGGAAACGCCTACGAGCAGTACTTC.